The present T cell receptor (beta chain) was sequenced within a study of blood T cell repertoires in COVID-19. Study-wide background: The United States, Italy and Spain provided the acute and convalescent COVID-19 samples. The analysed material was cDNA or gDNA that came from T cells, B-cell-depleted T cells, or PBMCs.

Assay used: immunoSEQ multiplex PCR; TCRdb lists only in-frame clones, some missing. This table holds roughly 70,000 clones, about 73% found once. The CDR3 runs to 12 residues. The V gene's germline CDR1 is SQVTM and CDR2 ANQGSEA. V was shortened by 6 bases and J by 3 bases, with 10 bases between the two germline ends. This clonotype originated in a man between 60 and 75 years old with acute or convalescent COVID-19. The V gene is TRBV29-1, the J gene TRBJ2-3; D unclear. The specimen was peripheral blood. The CDR3 DNA is TGCAGCGTCGCTAGAGCAACAGATACGCAGTATTTT. It specifies CSVARATDTQYF.